One sample yielded the 3 T cell receptor beta chains listed below, sequenced in a study of T cell clonality in common variable immunodeficiency. Whole-study results and caveats: Common variable immunodeficiency TCR beta sequences reportedly had fewer deletions and N-nucleotide insertions.

The antigens these receptors bind are not known. Data came from immunoSEQ multiplex PCR; TCRdb stores just in-frame clones and leaves some out. Found here are about 26,000 clones, no singletons; the ten largest cover under 4.5%. Sequenced: peripheral blood mononuclear cells. The receptors stem from a human donor with common variable immunodeficiency.

At least ten counts were recorded for this clone. CDR3 loop: CSALTLMGLNEQFF. CDR3 bases read: TGCAGTGCCCTAACACTTATGGGCCTCAATGAG. The rearrangement uses TRBV20-1 and TRBJ2-1; no clear D. The read halts 3 residues ahead of the CDR3 end, with the missing end drawn from the germline J gene. There are 14 residues in the CDR3. Germline V gene data show CDR1 as DFQATT and CDR2 as SNEGSKA (reference sequence). Trimming stripped 6 bases from V and 6 bases from J, with 18 bases between.

This clone was counted only a few times. The read stops 3 residues short of the end of the CDR3; the missing end is completed from the germline J gene. The chain has TRBV5-1 and TRBJ2-3; 8 nucleotides match TRBD2. The germline gives CDR1 SGHRS, CDR2 YFSETQ. CDR3 size: 16 residues. The trim removed 2 bases at V and 0 bases at J, leaving 5 bases unmatched. This chain's CDR3 is CASSFGGRLSTDTQYF. CDR3 DNA (partial): TGCGCCAGCAGCTTCGGCGGGAGGCTAAGCACAGATACG.

This clone was picked up many times. The sequenced fragment ends 3 residues before the CDR3 boundary, so the rest is inferred from the germline J gene. The genes are TRBV18 and TRBJ2-6; weak D call: TRBD1 (6 bases). V was clipped by 5 bases and J by 2 bases, with 10 bases between them. Germline V gene lookup returns CDR1 KGHSH and CDR2 LQKENI. There are 15 residues in the CDR3. The CDR3 DNA, read in part, is TGTGCCAGCTCAGGAAACAGGGCTGGGGCCAACGTC. Protein: CASSGNRAGANV. The full CDR3 reads CASSGNRAGANVLTF.